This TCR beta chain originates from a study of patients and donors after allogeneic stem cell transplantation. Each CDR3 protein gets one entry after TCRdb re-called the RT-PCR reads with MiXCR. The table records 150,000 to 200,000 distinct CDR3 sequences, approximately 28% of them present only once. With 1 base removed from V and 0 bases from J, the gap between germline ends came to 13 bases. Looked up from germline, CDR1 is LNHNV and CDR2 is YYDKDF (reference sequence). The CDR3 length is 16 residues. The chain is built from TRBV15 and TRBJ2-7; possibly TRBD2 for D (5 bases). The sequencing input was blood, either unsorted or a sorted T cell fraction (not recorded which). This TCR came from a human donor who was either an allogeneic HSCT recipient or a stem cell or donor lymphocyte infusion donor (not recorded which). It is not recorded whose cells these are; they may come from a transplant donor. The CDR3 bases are TGTGCCACCAGCAGAGCCTGGGAGCGGAGCTCCTACGAGCAGTACTTC. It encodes CATSRAWERSSYEQYF.